Below, one T cell receptor (beta chain) is given with its context. Its antigen is not identified. The data stem from a study of shared clonotypes between healthy human individuals. Findings of the study overall: A generally larger estimated richness was seen in naive subsets than in memory subsets.

V was pared by 2 bases and J by 8 bases, with 15 bases between. The CDR3 runs 15 residues. Germline values: CDR1 KGHSH, CDR2 LQKENI. In the original workflow: Because ImmunoSEQ provided only junction sequences with no quality scores, the filtering differed. Assay: immunoSEQ multiplex PCR; the TCRdb copy retains only in-frame clones and omits some. Clonal size and the V and J genes are those of that table, whereas D and trimming came from the DNA. Of 2,500,000 or so clones listed, roughly 93% are singletons. The V and J genes are TRBV18 and TRBJ1-4; possible D gene TRBD1, 5 bases. The TCR sequence derives from a young man in good health. Some clones in this sample may be carry-over from other donors' samples. The material sequenced was naive CD4+ T cells from PBMCs. Subset reported: CD45RA+ positively selected. In DNA form, the CDR3 reads TGTGCCAGCTCACCAACAAGAGGGGCCTCCGAAAAACTGTTTTTT. This sequence encodes CASSPTRGASEKLFF.